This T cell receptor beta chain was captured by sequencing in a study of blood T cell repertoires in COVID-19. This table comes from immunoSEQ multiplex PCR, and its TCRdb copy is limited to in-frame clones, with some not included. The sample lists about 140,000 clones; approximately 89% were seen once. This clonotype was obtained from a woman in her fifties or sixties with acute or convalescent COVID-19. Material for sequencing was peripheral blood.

CDR3 DNA: TGTGCCAGCAGCTCACAGGGGAATCAGCCCCAGCATTTT. Amino acids: CASSSQGNQPQHF. The chain recombines TRBV6-5 with TRBJ1-5; 7 nucleotides match TRBD1. Germline CDR1 MNHEY, CDR2 SVGAGI. The V segment lost 6 bases and the J segment 4 bases; nucleotides outside the gene matches: 3. CDR3 length equals 13 residues.